This T cell receptor beta chain was retrieved from a study of blood T cell repertoires in COVID-19. Across the study: There were acute and convalescent COVID-19 samples, and they came from the United States, Italy and Spain.

Produced via immunoSEQ multiplex PCR; TCRdb's table is partial and in-frame only. The repertoire holds fewer than 200,000 clones, with around nine tenths as singletons. The source is a woman in her 70s with COVID-19, enrolled during active disease. The sequenced material came from peripheral blood.

The CDR3 DNA follows: TGCAGCGCCAGGACAGCCTCTGGGGCCAACGTCCTGACTTTC. Protein sequence: CSARTASGANVLTF. V usage is TRBV29-1 and J usage is TRBJ2-6, with a weak D call TRBD1 (6 bases). V was trimmed by 7 bases and J by 0 bases, leaving 10 bases between them. The CDR3 extends over 14 amino acids. Looked up from germline, CDR1 is SQVTM and CDR2 is ANQGSEA.